This T cell receptor (beta chain) stems from a study of OX40 agonist ivuxolimab in advanced cancers. Study information: Ivuxolimab, which is an agonistic anti-OX40 (CD134) antibody, was administered to the patients.

The germline V gene encodes CDR1 SEHNR and CDR2 FQNEAQ (reference sequence). This CDR3 comprises 16 residues. The ends were cut back, 3 bases at V and 3 bases at J, with 16 bases in the middle. Study-wide results and caveats: CD8+ T cells were the subset that, on average, had more expanded clones than CD4+. Also showing low normalized T-cell clonal expansion were some of the nonresponders.

In regard to this clone: Its target is unknown.

TCRdb's copy holds only in-frame clones and misses some; the assay was immunoSEQ multiplex PCR. The table has about 100,000 clones, 70% to 85% seen once; the top ten hold 4.5% to 5.5%. The material sequenced was CD4+ or CD8+ T cells sorted from blood, taken in a trial of the OX40 agonist ivuxolimab. This TCR derives from an adult with an advanced solid tumor such as melanoma, head and neck, liver or kidney cancer. This chain uses TRBV7-9 with TRBJ2-3; TRBD2 might be the D (5 bases). CDR3 region: CASSLSELVTTDTQYF. The CDR3 DNA follows: TGTGCCAGCAGCTTGTCCGAACTAGTTACAACAGATACGCAGTATTTT. Combining the CDR3 with reference TRBV7-9 and TRBJ2-3 gives the whole variable domain DTGVSQNPRHKITKRGQNVTFRCDPISEHNRLYWYRQTLGQGPEFLTYFQNEAQLEKSRLLSDRFSAERPKGSFSTLEIQRTEQGDSAMYLCASSLSELVTTDTQYFGPGTRLTVL.